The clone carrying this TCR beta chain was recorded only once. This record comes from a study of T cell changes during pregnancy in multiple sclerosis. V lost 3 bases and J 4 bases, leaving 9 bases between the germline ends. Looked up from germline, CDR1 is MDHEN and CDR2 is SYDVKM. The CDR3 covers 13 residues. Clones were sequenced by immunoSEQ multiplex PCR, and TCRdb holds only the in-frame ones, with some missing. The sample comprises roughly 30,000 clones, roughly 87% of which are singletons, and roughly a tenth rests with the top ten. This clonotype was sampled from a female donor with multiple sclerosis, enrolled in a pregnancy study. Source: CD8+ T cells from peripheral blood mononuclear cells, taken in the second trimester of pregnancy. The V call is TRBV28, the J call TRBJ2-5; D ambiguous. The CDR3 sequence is CASSFGLVETQYF. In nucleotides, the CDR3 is TGTGCCAGCAGTTTTGGCCTAGTAGAGACCCAGTACTTC.